This passage covers 3 T cell receptor beta chains from one sample sequenced in a study of PD-1 blockade in classical Hodgkin lymphoma. The repertoire was sequenced with immunoSEQ multiplex PCR; TCRdb's copy has only in-frame clones and lacks some. The sample carries around 99,000 clones, roughly four fifths recorded once. Brentuximab vedotin exposure varied among the patients, all of whom had relapsed after autologous stem cell transplantation. The sequencing here drew on peripheral blood mononuclear cells (PBMCs), taken before the second cycle of nivolumab. These receptors were obtained from a human donor with classical Hodgkin lymphoma.

V is TRBV15 and J is TRBJ2-7; D remains unclear. The germline gives CDR1 LNHNV, CDR2 YYDKDF (reference sequence). CDR3 length: 16 amino acids. V was trimmed by 0 bases and J by 0 bases, leaving 12 bases between them. The CDR3 sequence: CATSRDSSKSSYEQYF. In nucleotides, the CDR3 is TGTGCCACCAGCAGAGATTCGTCCAAAAGCTCCTACGAGCAGTACTTC.

This clone was observed a few times. The V call is TRBV18, the J call TRBJ2-7, with 8 bases that match TRBD2. The CDR3 contains 15 residues. Trimming removed 4 bases from V and 2 bases from J; junction bases left unmatched: 7. Germline CDR1 is KGHSH and CDR2 is LQKENI. The CDR3 nucleotides are TGTGCCAGCTCACGCAGCGGGAGAGGGCCCTACGAGCAGTACTTC. Translating gives CASSRSGRGPYEQYF.

The J gene is TRBJ2-7, the V gene TRBV5-6; 8 nucleotides line up with TRBD1. Trimming removed 1 base from V and 2 bases from J; junction bases left unmatched: 14. Germline CDR1 reads SGHDT; CDR2 reads YYEEEE. The CDR3 totals 18 residues. As DNA, the CDR3 is TGTGCCAGCAGCTTGCCAGGGGGCGTCGGGGGAGTCACCTACGAGCAGTACTTC. It translates to CASSLPGGVGGVTYEQYF.